A selection of T cell receptor beta chains follows, all from one sample in a study of CD8 T cells in Susac syndrome. TCRdb reprocessed the immunoSEQ multiplex PCR reads with MiXCR, giving one entry per CDR3 protein. Of 150,000 to 200,000 distinct CDR3 sequences in the sample, approximately 95% were seen once. The material sequenced was CD4+ T cells from PBMCs. The origin of the receptors is a human donor with Susac syndrome. The CDR3 runs from the conserved cysteine through the conserved F or W. The D gene is left open where the match is weak. Some rows have no size entry. The others give once, few or many, or a class for an expanded clone.

v_gene	d_gene	j_gene	abundance	len	CDR3aa	CDR3nt
TRBV4-1	-	TRBJ2-1	-	17	CASSQHTTGLVYNEQFF	TGCGCCAGCAGCCAACATACCACAGGGTTGGTATACAATGAGCAGTTCTTC
TRBV7-9	-	TRBJ2-7	-	14	CASSLGQVTYEQYF	TGTGCCAGCAGCTTAGGACAGGTAACCTACGAGCAGTACTTC
TRBV29-1	-	TRBJ2-1	-	12	CSVEDGGNEQFF	TGCAGCGTTGAAGACGGCGGCAATGAGCAGTTCTTC
TRBV3-1	TRBD1	TRBJ1-4	-	14	CASSQGQLNEKLFF	TGTGCCAGCAGCCAGGGACAGCTTAATGAAAAACTGTTTTTT
TRBV5-1	TRBD2	TRBJ2-1	-	12	CASKAGGPEQFF	TGCGCCAGCAAAGCGGGGGGGCCGGAGCAGTTCTTC
TRBV5-6	-	TRBJ1-1	-	14	CASSLFRPSTEAFF	TGTGCCAGCAGCTTATTTAGGCCGAGCACTGAAGCTTTCTTT
TRBV18	-	TRBJ1-2	-	12	CASSPEGSGYTF	TGTGCCAGCTCACCAGAGGGGAGTGGCTACACCTTC
TRBV3-1	-	TRBJ2-2	-	14	CASSQSANTGELFF	TGTGCCAGCAGCCAGTCTGCTAACACCGGGGAGCTGTTTTTT
TRBV20-1	TRBD1	TRBJ1-2	-	16	CSAPPPTGGLYYGYTF	TGCAGTGCTCCCCCTCCGACAGGGGGCCTCTACTATGGCTACACCTTC
TRBV2	TRBD1	TRBJ2-7	-	13	CASRQTRDSEQYF	TGTGCCAGCAGGCAGACCCGGGACAGCGAGCAGTACTTC
TRBV20-1	-	TRBJ1-5	-	13	CSARADRNQPQHF	TGCAGTGCTAGAGCTGACAGAAATCAGCCCCAGCATTTT
TRBV15	TRBD1	TRBJ2-7	-	14	CATSRWPTGGEQYF	TGTGCCACCAGCAGATGGCCGACAGGGGGAGAGCAGTACTTC
TRBV30	-	TRBJ2-6	-	15	CAWSTKSSGANVLTF	TGTGCCTGGAGTACGAAAAGCTCTGGGGCCAACGTCCTGACTTTC
TRBV5-5	-	TRBJ1-2	few	13	CASSLVDNYGYTF	TGTGCCAGCAGCTTGGTAGACAACTATGGCTACACCTTC
TRBV14	-	TRBJ2-2	-	18	CASSRIGGTNPVTGELFF	TGTGCCAGCAGCCGGATAGGAGGGACAAACCCTGTCACCGGGGAGCTGTTTTTT
TRBV11-2	TRBD1	TRBJ2-5	-	15	CASSPRQGSQETQYF	TGTGCCAGCAGCCCTAGACAGGGGTCCCAAGAGACCCAGTACTTC
TRBV7-6	TRBD2	TRBJ2-1	-	15	CASSLAGTIHNEQFF	TGTGCCAGCAGCTTAGCAGGGACTATACACAATGAGCAGTTCTTC
TRBV5-1	-	TRBJ2-1	-	15	CASSLVAGFNNEQFF	TGCGCCAGCAGCTTGGTGGCAGGGTTCAACAATGAGCAGTTCTTC
TRBV5-6	-	TRBJ1-1	-	17	CASSLAGGQSMNTEAFF	TGTGCCAGCAGCTTGGCCGGCGGGCAGAGCATGAACACTGAAGCTTTCTTT
TRBV5-4	TRBD1	TRBJ2-2	once	16	CASSSSGTVNTGELFF	TGTGCCAGCAGCTCGTCCGGGACAGTAAACACCGGGGAGCTGTTTTTT
TRBV4-2	-	TRBJ1-2	-	17	CASSQDVSGEGNYGYTF	TGTGCCAGCAGCCAAGATGTTTCGGGGGAGGGTAACTATGGCTACACCTTC
TRBV11-2	-	TRBJ2-7	-	13	CASSPRAAVEQYF	TGTGCCAGCAGCCCCCGGGCCGCCGTAGAGCAGTACTTC
TRBV4-2	-	TRBJ2-7	-	13	CASSQDEIYEQYF	TGTGCCAGCAGCCAAGATGAAATCTACGAGCAGTACTTC